This paragraph reports one TCR beta chain. Germline V gene data show CDR1 as SGHNT and CDR2 as YYREEE (reference sequence). The CDR3 extends over 16 amino acids. With 4 bases removed from V and 1 base from J, the gap between germline ends came to 17 bases. This specimen belongs to a study of radiotherapy plus CTLA-4 blockade in lung cancer. Measured with immunoSEQ multiplex PCR; TCRdb has only the in-frame clones, and not every one. Of approximately 25,000 clones in the sample, roughly three quarters were seen once. The gene calls are TRBV5-4 and TRBJ1-1; the D is unclear. Sequencing was performed on peripheral blood, taken from a patient treated with radiotherapy plus ipilimumab. The clonotype comes from a human donor with non-small cell lung cancer that progressed on radiotherapy plus ipilimumab. The CDR3 spells CASSPQRNSGNTEAFF. The CDR3 DNA reads TGTGCCAGCAGCCCCCAAAGAAATTCGGGGAACACTGAAGCTTTCTTT.